The TCR beta chain described here comes from a study of siplizumab effects on memory and regulatory T cells. As to this clone: No antigen is known for it.

The table came from immunoSEQ multiplex PCR; TCRdb's copy has only in-frame clones and leaves some out. Of some 120,000 clones in the sample, about 94% are singletons; the top ten hold roughly 1.5%. Germline CDR1 SGHRS, CDR2 YFSETQ. The CDR3 loop spans 12 amino acids. V shed 5 bases and J shed 3 bases, with 7 bases lying between them. Study-level findings and limits: The mean Treg-derived percentage of mappable alloreactive CD4+ clones was about 63% with siplizumab compared with approximately 30% in controls. Naive or memory phenotype assignment was not possible for roughly 80-95% of proliferating CD4+ or CD8+ clones. Major contributors to the alloresponse seemed to be naive T cells, which also appeared more diverse than memory cells.

The rearrangement uses TRBV5-1 and TRBJ2-3; D remains ambiguous. What was sequenced was non-Treg CD4+ T cells sorted from blood. The TCR was taken from a human donor in good health. The CDR3 loop reads CASRARTDTQYF. The DNA of the CDR3 is TGCGCCAGCAGGGCACGGACAGATACGCAGTATTTT.